Sequencing of this TCR beta chain was carried out in a study of blood T cells in healthy people across ages. Study observations and caveats: Researchers deemed the diversity estimates from one million T cells underestimates. Per million T cells, TCR beta diversity dropped roughly linearly as age increased.

The CDR3 extends over 12 amino acids. CDR1 and CDR2 from the germline V gene are MNHNY and SVGAGI (reference sequence). This clonotype was recorded once. As yet, its antigen is unknown. Next came a second PCR, run for roughly 7 to 12 cycles, which used a sample-barcoded 5' primer along with a J-beta primer mix. In TCRdb, the 5' RACE reads were re-called with MiXCR into one record per CDR3 protein. The data contain about 830,000 distinct CDR3 sequences, 62% of them singletons. Total RNA extracted from each sample amounted to at least 6 micrograms. The source material was blood. This TCR came from a young man in good health. V is TRBV6-6 and J is TRBJ2-4, with no clear D. The J call may be mistaken, given a closer DNA end match to TRBJ2-7. The CDR3 region has the DNA TGTGCCAGCAGAGAAAGGCCCTACGAGCAGTACTTC. This gives the protein CASRERPYEQYF.